This entry lists 25 T cell receptor beta chains sequenced from one sample in a study of vaccination and CD4 T cells after COVID-19 (dated by TCRdb to between 2021 and 2024). No antigen is known for these receptors. Sample treatment or condition, as interpreted from the label and publication: approximately nine-day PBMC culture with coronavirus spike peptide pools or control peptides (ViraFEST assay). Libraries came from PCR. These reads were obtained on an Illumina iSeq 100. DNA from cultured CD4+ T cells was subjected to TCR sequencing with the Oncomine TCR Beta short-read assay at the Johns Hopkins FTIC core. The raw public data were reprocessed by TCRdb itself: fastp quality trimming at Q25, MiXCR clonotype calling, in-frame beta chains only. CDR3 protein duplicates are merged, each entry listing the most common genes and DNA. The sample data list over 15,000 distinct CDR3 sequences, and more than 45% of these were observed just once. The ten largest clones take up over 13% of the sample.

The material sequenced was CD4+ T cells from blood, cultured in vitro. The receptors stem from a human donor who had recovered from COVID-19.

The chain recombines TRBV2 with TRBJ2-1; 11 bases fit TRBD1. The CDR3 is 15 residues long. Looked up from germline, CDR1 is SNHLY and CDR2 is FYNNEI. J was trimmed by 7 bases and V by 5 bases; bases with no gene match: 7. CDR3 amino acids: CASSWDRGFGNEQFF. CDR3 DNA: TGTGCCAGCAGTTGGGACAGGGGGTTCGGAAATGAGCAGTTCTTC.

This chain uses TRBV6-2 or TRBV6-3 with TRBJ2-7; TRBD1 agrees at 10 bases. Germline V gene lookup returns CDR1 MNHEY and CDR2 SVGEGT. The CDR3 has 16 amino acids. Trimming removed 6 bases from V and 5 bases from J; junction bases left unmatched: 13. DNA of the CDR3: TGTGCCAGCAGCCGAACTCTCGGGACAGGGGTCCACGAGCAGTACTTC. Its translation is CASSRTLGTGVHEQYF.

This sequence joins TRBV19 and TRBJ2-2, with D hard to call. Germline V gives CDR1 LNHDA, CDR2 SQIVND (reference sequence). Trimming took off 7 bases at V and 0 bases at J, with 9 bases between the two ends. CDR3 length: 14 amino acids. This CDR3 reads CASNPTANTGELFF. CDR3 in DNA: TGTGCCAGTAACCCGACGGCGAACACCGGGGAGCTGTTTTTT.

There are a few counts of this clonotype. J is TRBJ1-1 and V is TRBV6-1, with D perhaps TRBD1 (6 bases). Germline V gene sequence: CDR1 MNHNS, CDR2 SASEGT. This CDR3 region has 11 residues. The ends were cut back, 2 bases at V and 9 bases at J, with 7 bases in the middle. The CDR3 reads CASSETGKAFF. The DNA of the CDR3 is TGTGCCAGCAGTGAAACAGGGAAAGCTTTCTTT.

This CDR3 reads CATPNQPQHF. Here the CDR3 DNA reads TGTGCCACCCCAAATCAGCCCCAGCATTTT. The genes are TRBV15 and TRBJ1-5; D is unclear. The V gene lost 8 bases and the J gene lost 4 bases, with 3 bases spanning the gap. Germline loops: CDR1 LNHNV, CDR2 YYDKDF (reference sequence). The CDR3 consists of 10 residues. The variable domain in full, with the rest retrieved from reference TRBV15 and TRBJ1-5, is DAMVIQNPRYQVTQFGKPVTLSCSQTLNHNVMYWYQQKSSQAPKLLFHYYDKDFNNEADTPDNFQSRRPNTSFCFLDIRSPGLGDTAMYLCATPNQPQHFGDGTRLSIL.

The J gene is TRBJ2-3, the V gene TRBV10-3; 11 nucleotides line up with TRBD2. The CDR3 loop spans 19 amino acids. In germline, CDR1 is ENHRY, CDR2 SYGVKD. The V segment lost 4 bases and the J segment 0 bases; nucleotides outside the gene matches: 12. CDR3 amino acids: CAISGTSGGYHSSTDTQYF. The CDR3 nucleotides are TGTGCCATCAGTGGAACTAGCGGGGGCTACCATTCTAGCACAGATACGCAGTATTTT.

CDR3 bases: TGTGCCAGCAGTTTATCAGCGGAGCCGTACAATGAGCAGTTCTTC. Protein: CASSLSAEPYNEQFF. This chain joins TRBV27 and TRBJ2-1, with a tentative D call TRBD2 (5 bases). The CDR3 runs to 15 residues. The V and J ends lost 0 bases and 4 bases respectively, with 10 bases between them. Per germline, CDR1 MNHEY and CDR2 SMNVEV (reference sequence).

V and J are TRBV7-2 and TRBJ1-6, with a weak D call TRBD1 (5 bases). Germline V lookup: CDR1 SGHTA, CDR2 FQGNSA. The CDR3 is made up of 15 amino acids. Deletions cut 2 bases from V and 8 bases from J, with 13 bases between. As DNA, the CDR3 is TGTGCCAGCAGCTTACGGGGCAGGGCGGATTCACCCCTCCACTTT. It specifies CASSLRGRADSPLHF.

The chain has TRBV7-3 and TRBJ1-2; D possibly corresponds to TRBD1 (5 bases). Trimming removed 4 bases at V and 5 bases at J, with 14 bases between. Germline assignment: CDR1 SGHTA and CDR2 FQGTGA. The CDR3 is made up of 14 amino acids. The CDR3 spells CASSWGSGGYGYTF. The CDR3 DNA follows: TGTGCCAGCAGCTGGGGGTCGGGAGGGTATGGCTACACCTTC.

V gene TRBV7-6 combines with J gene TRBJ2-2, with D unclear. Germline V gene data show CDR1 as SGHVS and CDR2 as FNYEAQ. The CDR3 loop spans 12 amino acids. Trimming removed 5 bases from V and 5 bases from J, with 6 bases in between. The CDR3 loop is CASSPRTGELFF. Here the CDR3 DNA reads TGTGCCAGCAGCCCTCGGACCGGGGAGCTGTTTTTT.

The J gene is TRBJ2-7, the V gene TRBV18, with D tentatively TRBD1 (5 bases). CDR1 is KGHSH, CDR2 LQKENI, per germline. This CDR3 contains 15 residues. V lost 3 bases, J lost 3 bases, and 15 bases lay in between. The DNA for the CDR3 is TGTGCCAGCTCACCTAGGTTACAGGCCGTCTACGAGCAGTACTTC. Translating it yields CASSPRLQAVYEQYF.

This chain links TRBV12-3 or TRBV12-4 with TRBJ1-5; 10 positions agree with TRBD1. The CDR3 is 16 residues long. The junction had 4 bases not matched to a gene; V was cut back by 5 bases and J by 0 bases. The CDR3: CASSVRDRGSNQPQHF. CDR3 bases: TGTGCCAGCAGTGTCCGGGACAGGGGTAGCAATCAGCCCCAGCATTTT.

The rearrangement uses TRBV20-1 and TRBJ1-2; D remains unclear. In germline, CDR1 is DFQATT, CDR2 SNEGSKA (reference sequence). The CDR3 loop spans 10 amino acids. V shed 0 bases and J shed 6 bases, with 2 bases lying between them. The CDR3 DNA follows: TGCAGTGCTAGAGAGAATGGCTACACCTTC. Protein product: CSARENGYTF.

J is TRBJ1-2 and V is TRBV5-1; D is uncertain. The CDR3 totals 13 residues. The germline CDR1 and CDR2 sequences are SGHRS and YFSETQ. The V end lost 0 bases, the J end lost 7 bases, and 10 bases lay between the germline ends. CDR3 in amino acids: CASSLAGLGGYTF. In DNA, the CDR3 is TGCGCCAGCAGCTTGGCCGGGCTTGGTGGCTACACCTTC.

This clonotype was recorded a few times. The chain combines TRBV20-1 with TRBJ2-5, with D possibly being TRBD2 (6 bases). The CDR3 has 13 amino acids. CDR1 is DFQATT, CDR2 SNEGSKA, per germline (reference sequence). V shed 3 bases and J shed 5 bases, with 13 bases lying between them. This CDR3 is CSASPGAGETQYF. Here the CDR3 DNA reads TGCAGTGCTAGCCCTGGGGCGGGGGAGACCCAGTACTTC.

This clonotype has only one observation. The chain recombines TRBV6-2 or TRBV6-3 with TRBJ2-1; 10 positions agree with TRBD2. The junction had 11 bases not matched to a gene; V was cut back by 4 bases and J by 8 bases. This CDR3 is built from 16 residues. The germline V gene encodes CDR1 MNHEY and CDR2 SVGEGT. This chain's CDR3 is CASSWGASGGQDEQFF. CDR3 in DNA: TGTGCCAGCAGTTGGGGCGCTAGCGGGGGTCAGGATGAGCAGTTCTTC.

This clonotype was observed a handful of times. The rearrangement joins TRBV11-3 to TRBJ2-3, with 8 bases aligning to TRBD2. This CDR3 spans 14 amino acids. V lost 5 bases to trimming and J lost 8 bases; unmatched junction nucleotides: 9. Germline V gene lookup returns CDR1 SGHNT and CDR2 YENEEA. The CDR3 DNA reads TGTGCCAGCAGCCGTACTAGCGGTGGAGGTACGCAGTATTTT. Its translation: CASSRTSGGGTQYF.

CDR3: CASRRGSESEAFF. CDR3 DNA: TGTGCCAGCAGAAGGGGGAGTGAGTCTGAAGCTTTCTTT. This chain connects TRBV6-1 to TRBJ1-1, with D tentatively TRBD1 (6 bases). Trimming stripped 6 bases from V and 6 bases from J, with 14 bases between. The CDR3 length is 13 residues. From germline, CDR1 is MNHNS and CDR2 SASEGT.

The J gene is TRBJ1-5, the V gene TRBV12-3 or TRBV12-4; possibly TRBD1 for D (6 bases). This CDR3 spans 15 amino acids. The V gene lost 4 bases and the J gene lost 2 bases, with 12 bases spanning the gap. CDR3 sequence reads: CASSWGGAGNQPQHF. CDR3 bases: TGTGCCAGCAGTTGGGGGGGGGCTGGCAATCAGCCCCAGCATTTT.

The rearrangement joins TRBV19 to TRBJ1-2; perhaps TRBD1 as D (6 bases). The V and J ends lost 5 bases and 0 bases respectively, with 13 bases between them. This CDR3 region has 15 residues. Germline CDR1 LNHDA, CDR2 SQIVND (reference sequence). CDR3 in amino acids: CASSPRGPANYGYTF. Written as DNA, the CDR3 is TGTGCCAGTAGTCCGCGGGGGCCAGCTAACTATGGCTACACCTTC.

V usage is TRBV20-1 and J usage is TRBJ1-5; tentative D call: TRBD1 (5 bases). V was cut by 3 bases and J by 6 bases, with 15 bases left in between. Germline lookup yields CDR1 DFQATT and CDR2 SNEGSKA (reference sequence). This CDR3 region has 14 residues. CDR3 in DNA: TGCAGTGCTAGGGGGGTAGGCGTGGGTCAGCCCCAGCATTTT. Translating gives CSARGVGVGQPQHF.

The V and J genes are TRBV20-1 and TRBJ2-4; maybe TRBD1 (6 bases). Trimming removed 4 bases at V and 3 bases at J, with 10 bases between. The CDR3 spans 13 residues. CDR1 DFQATT and CDR2 SNEGSKA come from the germline V gene (reference sequence). The CDR3 coding sequence is TGCAGTGCTACGGACAGCGGCAAAAACATTCAGTACTTC. It yields the protein CSATDSGKNIQYF.

The chain joins TRBV6-1 to TRBJ1-2; tentatively, D is TRBD1 (6 bases). CDR1 MNHNS and CDR2 SASEGT come from the germline V gene. The CDR3 length is 14 residues. Trimming left V 6 bases short and J 7 bases short, with 18 bases between. The CDR3 coding sequence is TGTGCCAGCAGCTTTTCTCAGGGGATGGGTGGCTACACCTTC. It yields the protein CASSFSQGMGGYTF.

The chain joins TRBV5-6 to TRBJ1-2; no clear D. Per the germline V gene, CDR1 is SGHDT and CDR2 is YYEEEE. The CDR3 is made up of 12 amino acids. Trimming took 0 bases from V and 4 from J, leaving 4 bases between them. CDR3 DNA sequence: TGTGCCAGCAGCTTGGAGGTCTATGGCTACACCTTC. Amino acid sequence: CASSLEVYGYTF.

The V and J genes are TRBV20-1 and TRBJ2-3, with D possibly TRBD2 on 6 matching bases. V dropped 1 base and J dropped 5 bases, with 7 bases sitting between them. The CDR3 consists of 12 residues. The V gene's germline CDR1 is DFQATT and CDR2 SNEGSKA (reference sequence). The DNA for the CDR3 is TGCAGTGCTAGAGGGGGAGGAGATACGCAGTATTTT. Translation gives CSARGGGDTQYF.